These T cell receptor beta chains were read from a single sample in a study of T cell changes during pregnancy in multiple sclerosis. Sequenced by immunoSEQ multiplex PCR; TCRdb stores in-frame clones only, minus some. Altogether fewer than 65,000 clones are present, approximately 91% being singletons, with the ten largest covering approximately 0.8%. Sample: CD4+ T cells from peripheral blood mononuclear cells, taken in the first trimester of pregnancy. These receptor sequences come from a female donor with multiple sclerosis, enrolled in a pregnancy study. The CDR3 runs from the conserved cysteine through the conserved F or W. Fields, in order: clone size, J gene, V gene, D gene, CDR3 DNA, CDR3 protein. D genes are given only for firm matches. Expanded clones are given a class, and other clones once, few, many or no size at all.

NA TRBJ1-1 TRBV9 NA TGTGCCAGCAGCGTAGCAGGGAACACTGAAGCTTTCTTT CASSVAGNTEAFF
NA TRBJ2-2 TRBV10-1 TRBD1 TGCGCCAGCAGTGAGGGACAGGGGACCCCCGGGGAGCTGTTTTTT CASSEGQGTPGELFF
NA TRBJ2-7 TRBV27 TRBD1 TGTGCCAGCAGTTTACGTCGGCCGACAGGGGGCTCCTACGAGCAGTACTTC CASSLRRPTGGSYEQYF
NA TRBJ1-6 TRBV5-1 NA TGCGCCAGCAGCTTATGCTTAGGAGACAGGAGCTCCTATAATTCACCCCTCCACTTT CASSLCLGDRSSYNSPLHF
NA TRBJ2-5 TRBV19 NA TGTGCCAGTAGTACCTCAGGGATGGTCCAAGAGACCCAGTACTTC CASSTSGMVQETQYF
NA TRBJ2-2 TRBV5-5 NA TGTGCCAGCAGCTTTACCCAGGGGAGAACCGGGGAGCTGTTTTTT CASSFTQGRTGELFF
NA TRBJ1-2 TRBV4-1 NA TGCGCCAGCAGCCAAGCATTTGGGGCGGCTAACTATGGCTACACCTTC CASSQAFGAANYGYTF
NA TRBJ2-5 TRBV9 TRBD1 TGTGCCAGCAGCCCGGGACAGGGGACGATCCAAGAGACCCAGTACTTC CASSPGQGTIQETQYF
many TRBJ2-5 TRBV7-2 TRBD2 TGTGCCAGCAGCTCGGGACTAGCGGGGGCCCTAGGAACCCAGTACTTC CASSSGLAGALGTQYF
NA TRBJ2-2 TRBV4-3 TRBD2 TGCGCCAGCAGCCAAGCTATAGCGGGGCCGACCGGGGAGCTGTTTTTT CASSQAIAGPTGELFF
NA TRBJ2-3 TRBV5-4 NA TGTGCCAGCAGCTCTTCCGGAGATACGCAGTATTTT CASSSSGDTQYF
NA TRBJ2-2 TRBV15 NA TGTGCCACCAGCAGAGAACCAGCCGGGGAGCTGTTTTTT CATSREPAGELFF
NA TRBJ2-4 TRBV30 TRBD1 TGTGCCTGGACCCGCAGTCCCGACAGGGGGGCGCACATTCAGTACTTC CAWTRSPDRGAHIQYF
NA TRBJ1-1 TRBV2 NA TGTGCCAGCAAGAGTGATGCCCCGGCTGAAGCTTTCTTT CASKSDAPAEAFF
NA TRBJ2-1 TRBV4-3 TRBD1 TGCGCCAGCAGTACCAGGACAGGCCACAATGAGCAGTTCTTC CASSTRTGHNEQFF
few TRBJ1-4 TRBV10-3 NA TGTGCCATCAGGGCCGGCGGAGCAACTAATGAAAAACTGTTTTTT CAIRAGGATNEKLFF
NA TRBJ2-3 TRBV2 TRBD2 TGTGCCAGCAGTGGACTAGCGGGGGGGAGTACAGATACGCAGTATTTT CASSGLAGGSTDTQYF
NA TRBJ1-2 TRBV20-1 NA TGCAGTGCTAGGCAACAGGCGGGCTACACCTTC CSARQQAGYTF
NA TRBJ1-1 TRBV7-8 NA TGTGCCAGCAGCTTACTCAGGGAAGCTTTCTTT CASSLLREAFF
NA TRBJ1-1 TRBV7-2 NA TGTGCCAGCAGCCCTCAACAGGCCCGGAACACTGAAGCTTTCTTT CASSPQQARNTEAFF
NA TRBJ1-2 TRBV27 TRBD1 TGTGCCAGCAATCCCGGACAGGGGAAAGCTAACTATGGCTACACCTTC CASNPGQGKANYGYTF
NA TRBJ1-1 TRBV6-5 NA TGTGCCAGCTGGAACCCCGGGAGGGCTTTCTTT CASWNPGRAFF
NA TRBJ2-2 TRBV9 TRBD2 TGTGCCAGCAGCGTAGCTCTCATCGGCGGGGGGTCTGGCGGGGAGCTGTTTTTT CASSVALIGGGSGGELFF
NA TRBJ2-7 TRBV10-3 NA TGTGCCATCAGAGGGGCCGGGAGCTACGAGCAGTACTTC CAIRGAGSYEQYF
NA TRBJ2-1 TRBV4-3 TRBD1 TGCGCCAGCAGCCAAGGGACAGGGTTGGGGTCCTACAATGAGCAGTTCTTC CASSQGTGLGSYNEQFF
NA TRBJ1-2 TRBV7-2 TRBD1 TGTGCCAGCAGCTTAGGAGGGACAGGGCGTCGGGGCTACACCTTC CASSLGGTGRRGYTF
NA TRBJ1-1 TRBV18 TRBD1 TGTGCCAGCTCATTCGGACAGGGGGGGAACACTGAAGCTTTCTTT CASSFGQGGNTEAFF
NA TRBJ1-1 TRBV7-2 TRBD1 TGTGCCAGCAGCTTGGACAGGGTCCTCTCGACAGCTTTCTTT CASSLDRVLSTAFF
NA TRBJ2-7 TRBV9 NA TGTGCCAGCAGCGTAGCGGGGGGCCGCGACGAGCAGTACTTC CASSVAGGRDEQYF
once TRBJ1-2 TRBV9 NA TGTGCCAGCAGCGTAGGCGGGACGCCCGGGGTCTATGGCTACACCTTC CASSVGGTPGVYGYTF
once TRBJ1-1 TRBV19 NA TGTGCCAGCAGCAGGGTGAACACTGAAGCTTTCTTT CASSRVNTEAFF
NA TRBJ2-6 TRBV21-1 NA TGTGCCAGGAAGGACAGGGCTGGGGCCAACGTCCTGACTTTC CARKDRAGANVLTF
few TRBJ2-3 TRBV11-3 NA TGTGCCAGCAGCCGGGGGAAGCACACAGATACGCAGTATTTT CASSRGKHTDTQYF
NA TRBJ2-2 TRBV2 TRBD1 TGTGCCAGCAGTGAGACAGGGGTAACCGGGGAGCTGTTTTTT CASSETGVTGELFF
NA TRBJ1-1 TRBV4-2 NA TGTGCCAGCAGCCAAGACCAAGCGGGATTGAACACTGAAGCTTTCTTT CASSQDQAGLNTEAFF
NA TRBJ2-5 TRBV4-2 TRBD2 TGTGCCAGCAGCCAACGTACTAGCGGGGGGTCCCAAGAGACCCAGTACTTC CASSQRTSGGSQETQYF
few TRBJ1-2 TRBV6-5 NA TGTGCCAGCAGTTACTCTTCCGGGAATGGTGGCTACACCTTC CASSYSSGNGGYTF
NA TRBJ2-5 TRBV7-2 TRBD2 TGTGCCAGCAGCTCGAGAGCTCTAGCGGGGGACAAGGGAGAGACCCAGTACTTC CASSSRALAGDKGETQYF
NA TRBJ2-5 TRBV7-2 NA TGTGCCAGCAGCCCCCGGTCGGGGTTTCAAGAGACCCAGTACTTC CASSPRSGFQETQYF
NA TRBJ2-3 TRBV4-1 TRBD2 TGCGCCAGCAGCCGGACTAGCGGGGGGGGCACAGATACGCAGTATTTT CASSRTSGGGTDTQYF
NA TRBJ2-5 TRBV2 TRBD2 TGTGCCAGCAGTGAGTTACTAGCGGGGGGGCGAGAGACCCAGTACTTC CASSELLAGGRETQYF
NA TRBJ2-2 TRBV6-1 TRBD2 TGTGCCAGCAAAGCGGGACTCCCCGGGGAGCTGTTTTTT CASKAGLPGELFF
NA TRBJ1-2 TRBV27 TRBD1 TGTGCCAGCAGTTTGGGGGGGACAGGGAGGTCGGGCTACACCTTC CASSLGGTGRSGYTF